Sequencing of this T cell receptor (beta chain) was carried out in a study of identifying expanded T cells in peripheral blood. During the collection period, no donor immune events like infections were recorded. The method was immunoSEQ multiplex PCR; TCRdb's version includes in-frame clones alone and lacks a portion of them. The sample consists of tens of thousands of clones, 84% of them appearing once. Note on this clone: The target antigen is unknown.

Germline V gene lookup returns CDR1 MDHEN and CDR2 SYDVKM. V gave up 4 bases and J gave up 6 bases; unmatched junction bases: 7. The CDR3 has 15 amino acids. Findings of the study overall: Around 1.2 clones differed between technical replicates, versus about 17 and 20 over time. Two-week clone count variance significantly increased as total template count grew.

The gene calls are TRBV28 and TRBJ2-7, with 12 bases fitting TRBD2. The TCR comes from a person aged 18 to 75 in good health. Source material: blood. The CDR3: CASSWLAGGRSEQYF. CDR3 DNA: TGTGCCAGCAGTTGGCTAGCGGGAGGGCGGAGCGAGCAGTACTTC.